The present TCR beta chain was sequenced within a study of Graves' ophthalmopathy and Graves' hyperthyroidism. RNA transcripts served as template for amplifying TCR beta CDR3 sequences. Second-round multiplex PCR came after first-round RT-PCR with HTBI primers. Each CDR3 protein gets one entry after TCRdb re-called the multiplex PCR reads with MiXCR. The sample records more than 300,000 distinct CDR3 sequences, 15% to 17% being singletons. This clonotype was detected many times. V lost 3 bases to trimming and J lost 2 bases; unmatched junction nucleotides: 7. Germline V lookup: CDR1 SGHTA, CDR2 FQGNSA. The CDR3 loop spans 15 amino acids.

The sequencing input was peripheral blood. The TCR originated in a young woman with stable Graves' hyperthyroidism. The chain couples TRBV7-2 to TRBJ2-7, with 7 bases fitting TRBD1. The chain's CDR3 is CASSFRDSSAYEQYF. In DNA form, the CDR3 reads TGTGCCAGCAGCTTCAGGGACAGTTCTGCCTACGAGCAGTACTTC.